This T cell receptor beta chain appears in the sequencing data of a study of early T cells in non-severe SARS-CoV-2 infection. TCRdb reprocessed the 5' RACE reads with MiXCR, giving one entry per CDR3 protein. The sample lists approximately 46,000 distinct CDR3 sequences, 6% to 6.5% occurring once. Trimming at V came to 3 bases and at J to 2 bases, leaving 4 bases not matched to a gene. Germline V gene sequence: CDR1 SGHAT, CDR2 FQNNGV. The CDR3 consists of 15 residues. In this sample, this clonotype turned up many times. V usage is TRBV11-2 and J usage is TRBJ2-7; 10 bases map to TRBD2. The receptor was isolated from an adult who was a healthcare worker with PCR-confirmed SARS-CoV-2 infection or an uninfected control (not recorded which). Source material: whole blood. The CDR3 region has the DNA TGTGCCAGCAGCTTGGCTAGCGGGGGACCCTACGAGCAGTACTTC. Translation: CASSLASGGPYEQYF.